These T cell receptor beta chains were read from a single sample in a study of T cells after yellow fever vaccination. MiXCR was run by TCRdb on the 5' RACE reads, yielding one entry per CDR3 protein. The sample shows a few hundred thousand distinct CDR3 sequences, roughly 13% of them seen only once. The sample here was CD4+ T cells sorted from PBMCs, taken 45 days after the yellow fever booster vaccination. The receptor source for this set is a young man who received the YFV17D yellow fever vaccine. The conserved cysteine and the conserved F or W are not part of the CDR3 here.

>TRBJ2-5|9|TRBV5-6
VPGPQETQY
>TRBJ1-6|13|TRBV9
ASSPKGQGGPPLH
>TRBJ1-4|14|TRBV12-3/TRBV12-4
ASTPGGLATNEKLF
>TRBJ1-6|12|TRBV29-1
SVRTNNGDSPLH
>TRBJ2-1|14|TRBV24-1
ATSDLRSNSYNEQF
>TRBJ2-1|12|TRBV6-1
ASGSRGSYNEQF
>TRBJ2-7|13|TRBV5-6
ASSQTDRGRGEQY
>TRBJ2-7|12|TRBV12-3/TRBV12-4
ASSPRDRAYEQY
>TRBJ1-1|13|TRBV5-4
ASSLNRRSGSEAF
>TRBJ2-7|12|TRBV5-1
ASQAGDLTYEQY
>TRBJ2-4|14|TRBV20-1
SARPKFSTTKNIQY
>TRBJ2-7|13|TRBV7-2
ASSLGSPPSYEQY
>TRBJ1-3|11|TRBV20-1
SATKMTGNTIY
>TRBJ1-5|8|TRBV28
ASNNQPQH
>TRBJ1-6|11|TRBV20-1
SPFGGYNSPLH
>TRBJ2-3|14|TRBV7-6
ASSSPTGLFTDTQY
>TRBJ2-1|11|TRBV20-1
SALGLAGAGQF
>TRBJ2-1|12|TRBV7-2
ASSFLALGGEQF
>TRBJ1-1|13|TRBV19
ASSNLGSMNTEAF
>TRBJ2-2|14|TRBV7-2
ASSLVSGGFTGELF
>TRBJ2-5|14|TRBV5-5
ASSLSSGGGIKTQY
>TRBJ1-2|11|TRBV25-1
ASSGGHAGGYT
>TRBJ2-5|14|TRBV7-9
ASSLGPSGSRETQY
>TRBJ1-1|11|TRBV20-1
SADWPRGTEAF
>TRBJ2-1|11|TRBV12-3/TRBV12-4
ASSLSIKNEQF
>TRBJ1-2|12|TRBV6-1
ASSVGAENYGYT
>TRBJ1-1|13|TRBV5-4
ASSTFGGRNTEAF
>TRBJ2-7|14|TRBV19
ASSMTLAAFSGEQY
>TRBJ2-1|12|TRBV18
ASSPPLVNNEQF
>TRBJ2-2|13|TRBV7-2
ASSSANGGTGELF
>TRBJ2-5|12|TRBV20-1
SARRVVAQETQY
>TRBJ2-1|13|TRBV7-3
ASSITGTTSNEQF
>TRBJ1-2|12|TRBV4-2
ASSQDRVSYGYT
>TRBJ2-5|9|TRBV20-1
RVKNQETQY
>TRBJ2-1|12|TRBV25-1
ARLLAGANYEQF
>TRBJ1-3|12|TRBV29-1
SVVLTAGGNTIY
>TRBJ2-2|15|TRBV18
ASSPPGRTDFTGELF
>TRBJ2-1|17|TRBV29-1
SVEDLATWTGEIRDEQF
>TRBJ2-1|14|TRBV7-8
ASSLGSIPAPREQF
>TRBJ2-3|12|TRBV28
ASSIGRGGDTQY